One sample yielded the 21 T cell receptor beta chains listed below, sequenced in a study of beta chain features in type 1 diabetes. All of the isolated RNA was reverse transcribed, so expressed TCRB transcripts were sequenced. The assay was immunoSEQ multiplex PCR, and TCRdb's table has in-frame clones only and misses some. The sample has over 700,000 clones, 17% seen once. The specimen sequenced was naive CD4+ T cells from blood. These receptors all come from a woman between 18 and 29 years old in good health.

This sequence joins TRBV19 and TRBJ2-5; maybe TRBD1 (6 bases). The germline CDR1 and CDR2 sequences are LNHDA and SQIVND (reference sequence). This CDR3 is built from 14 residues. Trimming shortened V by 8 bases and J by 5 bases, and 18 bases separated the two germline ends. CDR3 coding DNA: TGTGCCAGTTCGGACAGCCCCCGAAGTGAGACCCAGTACTTC. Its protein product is CASSDSPRSETQYF.

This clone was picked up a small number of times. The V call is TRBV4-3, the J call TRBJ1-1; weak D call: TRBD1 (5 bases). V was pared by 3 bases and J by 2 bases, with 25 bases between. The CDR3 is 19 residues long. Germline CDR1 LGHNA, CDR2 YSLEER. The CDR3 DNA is TGCGCCAGCAGCCATCGACTCCACAGGATTGGAATACTAAACACTGAAGCTTTCTTT. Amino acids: CASSHRLHRIGILNTEAFF.

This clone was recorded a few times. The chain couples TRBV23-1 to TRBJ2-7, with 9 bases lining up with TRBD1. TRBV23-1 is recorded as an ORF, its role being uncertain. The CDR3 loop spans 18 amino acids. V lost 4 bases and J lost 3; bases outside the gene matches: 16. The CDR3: CASSPRTGGRTFRYEQYF. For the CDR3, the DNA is TGCGCCAGCAGTCCCCGCACAGGGGGCAGAACTTTCCGCTACGAGCAGTACTTC.

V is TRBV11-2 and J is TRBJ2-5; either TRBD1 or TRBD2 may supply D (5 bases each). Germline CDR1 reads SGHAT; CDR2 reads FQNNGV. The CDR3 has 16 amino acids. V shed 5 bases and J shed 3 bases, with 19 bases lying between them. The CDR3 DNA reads TGTGCCAGCAGCCTCCTCACCCTCCGGGGCAAAGAGACCCAGTACTTC. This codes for CASSLLTLRGKETQYF.

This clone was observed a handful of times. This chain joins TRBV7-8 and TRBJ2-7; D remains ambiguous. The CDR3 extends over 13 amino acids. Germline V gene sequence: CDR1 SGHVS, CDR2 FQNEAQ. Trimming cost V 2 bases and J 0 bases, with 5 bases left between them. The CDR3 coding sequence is TGTGCCAGCAGCTTAACGCCCTCCTACGAGCAGTACTTC. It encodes CASSLTPSYEQYF.

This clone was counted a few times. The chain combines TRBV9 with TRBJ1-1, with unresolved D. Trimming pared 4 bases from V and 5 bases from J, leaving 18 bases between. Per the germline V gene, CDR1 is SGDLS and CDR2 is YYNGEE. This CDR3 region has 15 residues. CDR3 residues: CASSPRTLTGTEAFF. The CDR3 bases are TGTGCCAGCAGCCCCCGGACGCTGACTGGTACTGAAGCTTTCTTT.

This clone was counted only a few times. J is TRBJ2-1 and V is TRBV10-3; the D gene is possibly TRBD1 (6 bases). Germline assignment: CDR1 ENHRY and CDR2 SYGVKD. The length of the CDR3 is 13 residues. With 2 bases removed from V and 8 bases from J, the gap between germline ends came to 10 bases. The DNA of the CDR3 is TGTGCCATCAGTGAGAGGGGGTTAGATGAGCAGTTCTTC. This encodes CAISERGLDEQFF.

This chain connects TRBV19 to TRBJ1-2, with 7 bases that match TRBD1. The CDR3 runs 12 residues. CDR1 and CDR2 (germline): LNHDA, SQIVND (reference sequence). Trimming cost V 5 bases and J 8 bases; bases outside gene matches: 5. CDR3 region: CASSSTGAGYTF. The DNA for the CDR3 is TGTGCCAGTAGTTCCACAGGGGCCGGCTACACCTTC.

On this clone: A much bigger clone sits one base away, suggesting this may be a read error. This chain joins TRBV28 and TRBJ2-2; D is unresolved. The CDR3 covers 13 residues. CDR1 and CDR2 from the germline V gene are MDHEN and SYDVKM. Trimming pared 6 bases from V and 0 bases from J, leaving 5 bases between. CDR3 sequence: CASSPSNTGELFF. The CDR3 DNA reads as TGTGCCAGCAGCCCCTCGAACACCGGGGAGCTGTTTTTT.

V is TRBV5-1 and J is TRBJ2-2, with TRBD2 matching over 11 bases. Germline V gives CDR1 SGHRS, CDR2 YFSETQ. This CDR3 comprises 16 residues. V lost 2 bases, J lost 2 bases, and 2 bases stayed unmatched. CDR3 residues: CASSFLAGGNTGELFF. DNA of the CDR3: TGCGCCAGCAGCTTCCTAGCGGGAGGTAACACCGGGGAGCTGTTTTTT.

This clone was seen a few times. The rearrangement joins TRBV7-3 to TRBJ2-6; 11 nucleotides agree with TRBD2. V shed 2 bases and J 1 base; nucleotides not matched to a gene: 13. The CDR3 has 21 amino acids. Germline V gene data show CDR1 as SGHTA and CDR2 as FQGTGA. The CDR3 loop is CASSLSGTSGLWGSGANVLTF. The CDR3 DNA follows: TGTGCCAGCAGCTTATCCGGGACTAGCGGCCTCTGGGGGTCTGGGGCCAACGTCCTGACTTTC.

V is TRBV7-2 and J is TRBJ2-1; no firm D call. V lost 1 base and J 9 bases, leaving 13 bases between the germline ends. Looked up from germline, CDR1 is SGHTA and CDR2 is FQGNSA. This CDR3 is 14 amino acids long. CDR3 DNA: TGTGCCAGCAGCTTAGAGACATACCCTGGTGAGCAGTTCTTC. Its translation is CASSLETYPGEQFF. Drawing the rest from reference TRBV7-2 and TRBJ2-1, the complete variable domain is GAGVSQSPSNKVTEKGKDVELRCDPISGHTALYWYRQSLGQGLEFLIYFQGNSAPDKSGLPSDRFSAERTGGSVSTLTIQRTQQEDSAVYLCASSLETYPGEQFFGPGTRLTVL.

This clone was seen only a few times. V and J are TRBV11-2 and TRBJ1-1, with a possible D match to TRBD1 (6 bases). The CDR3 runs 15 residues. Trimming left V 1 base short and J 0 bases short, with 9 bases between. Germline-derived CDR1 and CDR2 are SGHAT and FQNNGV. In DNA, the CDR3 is TGTGCCAGCAGCTTAGCAGGGGCGATGAACACTGAAGCTTTCTTT. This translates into CASSLAGAMNTEAFF.

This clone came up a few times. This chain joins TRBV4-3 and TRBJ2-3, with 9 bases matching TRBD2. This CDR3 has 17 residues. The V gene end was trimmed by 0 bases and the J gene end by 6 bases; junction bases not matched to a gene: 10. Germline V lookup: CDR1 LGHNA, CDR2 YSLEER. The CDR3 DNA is TGCGCCAGCAGCCAAGAACCTGGCGGGAGGGCCCCGGATACGCAGTATTTT. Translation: CASSQEPGGRAPDTQYF.

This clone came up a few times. CDR3 loop: CASATSERDSTGELFF. In DNA, the CDR3 is TGTGCTAGTGCGACTTCGGAGCGGGATAGCACCGGGGAGCTGTTTTTT. The V gene is TRBV12-5, the J gene TRBJ2-2; 7 bases map to TRBD2. Germline CDR1 LGHNT, CDR2 FRNRAP. Trimming at V came to 7 bases and at J to 4 bases, leaving 12 bases not matched to a gene. This CDR3 has 16 residues.

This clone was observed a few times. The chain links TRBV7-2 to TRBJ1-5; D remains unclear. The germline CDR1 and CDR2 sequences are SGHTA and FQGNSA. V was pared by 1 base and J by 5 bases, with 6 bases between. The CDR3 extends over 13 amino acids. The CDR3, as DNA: TGTGCCAGCAGCTTAGAGCGTGATCAGCCCCAGCATTTT. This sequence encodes CASSLERDQPQHF. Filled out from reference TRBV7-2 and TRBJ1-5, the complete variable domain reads GAGVSQSPSNKVTEKGKDVELRCDPISGHTALYWYRQSLGQGLEFLIYFQGNSAPDKSGLPSDRFSAERTGGSVSTLTIQRTQQEDSAVYLCASSLERDQPQHFGDGTRLSIL.

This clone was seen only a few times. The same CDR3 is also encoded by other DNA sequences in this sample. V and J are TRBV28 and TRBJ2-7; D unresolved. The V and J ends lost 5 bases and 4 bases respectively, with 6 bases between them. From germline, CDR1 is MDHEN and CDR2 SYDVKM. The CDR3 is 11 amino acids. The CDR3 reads CASSNSYEQYF. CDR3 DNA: TGTGCCAGCAGTAATTCTTACGAGCAGTACTTC.

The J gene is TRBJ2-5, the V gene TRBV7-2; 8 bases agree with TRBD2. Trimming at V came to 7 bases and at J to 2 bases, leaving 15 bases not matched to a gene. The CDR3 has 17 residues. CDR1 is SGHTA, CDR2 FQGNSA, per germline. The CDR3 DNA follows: TGTGCCAGCATCTTTAATCCCAGCGGGAGAGGGCAAGAGACCCAGTACTTC. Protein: CASIFNPSGRGQETQYF.

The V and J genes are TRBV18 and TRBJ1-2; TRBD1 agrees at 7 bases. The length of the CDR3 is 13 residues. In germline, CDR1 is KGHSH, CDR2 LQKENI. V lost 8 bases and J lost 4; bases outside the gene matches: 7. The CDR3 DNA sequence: TGTGCCAGCGCGAGGGGGCCGATCTATGGCTACACCTTC. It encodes CASARGPIYGYTF.

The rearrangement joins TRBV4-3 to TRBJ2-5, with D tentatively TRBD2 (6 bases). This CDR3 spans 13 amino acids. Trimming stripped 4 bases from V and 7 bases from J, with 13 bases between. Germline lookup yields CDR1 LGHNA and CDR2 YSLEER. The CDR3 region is CASSPGEGATQYF. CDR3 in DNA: TGCGCCAGCAGCCCGGGAGAAGGGGCGACCCAGTACTTC.

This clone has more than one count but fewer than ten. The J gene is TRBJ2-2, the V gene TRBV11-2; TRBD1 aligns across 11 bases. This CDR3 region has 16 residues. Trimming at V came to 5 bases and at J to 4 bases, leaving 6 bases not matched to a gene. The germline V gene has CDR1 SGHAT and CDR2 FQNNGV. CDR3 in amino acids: CASSLTGTGGTGELFF. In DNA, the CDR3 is TGTGCCAGCAGCCTCACCGGGACAGGGGGCACCGGGGAGCTGTTTTTT.